The rows below give T cell receptor beta chains drawn from one sample of a study of post-analysis software for immune sequencing data. MiXCR, applied by TCRdb to the PCR reads, yields one record per CDR3 protein. The repertoire holds some 690,000 distinct CDR3 sequences, with approximately 60% as singletons. The sample comprised blood. These receptor sequences come from a girl aged 2 to 9 with multiple sclerosis. The CDR3 runs from the conserved cysteine through the conserved F or W. The D gene is left open where the match is weak. For some rows the clone size is stated as once, few or many, or as a class when expanded; others skip it.

d_call j_call v_call clone_size cdr3_nt cdr3_aa
TRBD2 TRBJ2-1 TRBV7-9 few TGTGCCAGCAGCTCTAGACCTGGACTAGCGGGAGGAAAACCCGATGAGCAGTTCTTC CASSSRPGLAGGKPDEQFF
TRBD2 TRBJ2-1 TRBV6-6 NA TGTGCCAGCAGTAAAGAGGCGAGCGGGGGGCGAAATGAGCAGTTCTTC CASSKEASGGRNEQFF
TRBD2 TRBJ2-7 TRBV27 NA TGTGCCAGCAGTTTATCACCCCGACTAGCGGGAGTAGGCGAGCAGTACTTC CASSLSPRLAGVGEQYF
NA TRBJ2-5 TRBV2 NA TGTGCCAGCAGTGACAGTCTCCTTGAGGAGCAGTACTTC CASSDSLLEEQYF
TRBD2 TRBJ2-5 TRBV7-8 NA TGTGCCAGCACCCTAGCTAGCGGGGGGGCCGAGGAGACCCAGTACTTC CASTLASGGAEETQYF
TRBD1 TRBJ2-1 TRBV27 NA TGTGCCACCCTATCCGGGACAGGGAGCAATGAGCAGTTCTTC CATLSGTGSNEQFF
NA TRBJ2-1 TRBV7-2 NA TGTGCCAGCACGGTCGGGCAAAGCTCCTACAATGAGCAGTTCTTC CASTVGQSSYNEQFF
NA TRBJ2-3 TRBV27 NA TGTGCCAGCAGTTTATCTGGAAGGGACGCGCAGTATTTT CASSLSGRDAQYF
NA TRBJ2-4 TRBV29-1 NA TGCAGCGTCGCCCGCACAGGGTTTGGTGAGCAGTACTTC CSVARTGFGEQYF
NA TRBJ1-2 TRBV4-2 few TGTGCCAGCAGCCCCCAGCGGGCCGGTTTCGATGGCTACACCTTC CASSPQRAGFDGYTF
TRBD1 TRBJ2-6 TRBV6-5 once TGTGCCAGCAGTTACTCGCCGGGACAGGGGAGCTGGGCCAACGTCCTGACTTTC CASSYSPGQGSWANVLTF
TRBD2 TRBJ2-7 TRBV2 few TGTGCCAGCAGGCTTGGGGGACTAGCGGGAGACTACGAGCAGTACTTC CASRLGGLAGDYEQYF
TRBD2 TRBJ2-7 TRBV20-1 NA TGCAGTGCTAGAGAGGATGCTAGCGGAGTCTACGAGCAGTACTTC CSAREDASGVYEQYF
NA TRBJ2-3 TRBV25-1 once TGTGCCAGCAATCCGCCCTCTAGCACAGATACGCAGTATTTT CASNPPSSTDTQYF
NA TRBJ1-2 TRBV25-1 NA TGTGCCAGCACCGGGACCAGTTATGGCTACACCTTC CASTGTSYGYTF
NA TRBJ2-7 TRBV29-1 NA TGCAGCGTTAATACGGGGGCGCCTAGAAACGAGCAGTACTTC CSVNTGAPRNEQYF
NA TRBJ2-2 TRBV3-1 NA TGTGCCAGCAGCCAAACGGGGCGCGTTAAGGCCGGGGAGCTGTTTTTT CASSQTGRVKAGELFF
NA TRBJ2-1 TRBV5-1 few TGCGCCAGCAGCGAGGGCCCCCGGAATGAGCAGTTCTTC CASSEGPRNEQFF
TRBD2 TRBJ2-7 TRBV5-5 NA TGTGCCAGCAGCTCTAGCGGGACCTCCTCCTACGAGCAGTACTTC CASSSSGTSSYEQYF
NA TRBJ2-6 TRBV10-2 NA TGCGCCAGCAGTGATCCCCCCTCTGGGGCCAACGTCCTGACTTTC CASSDPPSGANVLTF
TRBD2 TRBJ2-1 TRBV7-7 NA TGTGCCAGCAGCTTAGGATCAGCGGGGGCCTACAATGAGCAGTTCTTC CASSLGSAGAYNEQFF
TRBD2 TRBJ2-1 TRBV7-7 NA TGTGCCAGCAGCCCGGGACTAGCGGGGGCGAGGGAGCAGTTCTTC CASSPGLAGAREQFF
TRBD1 TRBJ2-6 TRBV28 NA TGTGCCAGCAGCCCCTTCCGGAGACAGGGTATTGAAGCGGCCGGGGCCAACGTCCTGACTTTC CASSPFRRQGIEAAGANVLTF
TRBD2 TRBJ2-1 TRBV2 NA TGTGCCAGCAGGGGACCAGCTAGCGGGAGAGGGAATGAGCAGTTCTTC CASRGPASGRGNEQFF
NA TRBJ1-1 TRBV6-1 few TGTGCCGCAGCCTTTACGCCCCTATTAACTGAAGCTTTCTTT CAAAFTPLLTEAFF
TRBD2 TRBJ2-3 TRBV5-8 few TGTGCCAGCAGCGCCGGGACTAGCGGGAAGGCAGATACGCAGTATTTT CASSAGTSGKADTQYF
NA TRBJ2-7 TRBV7-9 NA TGTGCCAGCAGCTTAGTAGGGGGGGCGACCGAGCAGTACTTC CASSLVGGATEQYF
TRBD2 TRBJ2-1 TRBV20-1 few TGCAGTGCATCGCGGGAGGGTAGGGGCAATGAGCAGTTCTTC CSASREGRGNEQFF
NA TRBJ2-7 TRBV11-1 few TGTGCCAGCAGCCGGGGCCCTACCTACGAGCAGTACTTC CASSRGPTYEQYF
NA TRBJ2-1 TRBV7-2 NA TGTGCCAGCAGCTTTGTGGCAGATTACAATGAGCAGTTCTTC CASSFVADYNEQFF
NA TRBJ2-1 TRBV10-3 few TGTGCCATCGGGACCCAGCGGGCGGGTAACAATGAGCAGTTCTTC CAIGTQRAGNNEQFF
NA TRBJ2-3 TRBV20-1 NA TGCAGTGCTAGAGTGGCTAGCGATAGCACAGATACGCAGTATTTT CSARVASDSTDTQYF
TRBD2 TRBJ2-1 TRBV7-3 NA TGTGCCAGCAGCATCGAGGCTAGCGGGACCATTTACAATGAGCAGTTCTTC CASSIEASGTIYNEQFF
NA TRBJ2-7 TRBV20-1 NA TGCAGTGCTAGAGATCTCACAGGCCGGACCTACGAGCAGTACTTC CSARDLTGRTYEQYF
NA TRBJ1-1 TRBV7-2 NA TGTGCCAGCAGCGCCCGGGCCATTCCGAACACTGAAGCTTTCTTT CASSARAIPNTEAFF
TRBD1 TRBJ1-2 TRBV6-5 few TGTGCCAGCAGTGTTTCCGGGACAGCTAACTATGGCTACACCTTC CASSVSGTANYGYTF
NA TRBJ2-1 TRBV5-1 NA TGCGCCAGCAGCTGGAGGGACTTGGGGGGCAATGAGCAGTTCTTC CASSWRDLGGNEQFF
NA TRBJ2-7 TRBV3-1 few TGTGCCAGCAGCCCCATTCCGGGCGCCTACGAGCAGTACTTC CASSPIPGAYEQYF
NA TRBJ1-2 TRBV7-9 NA TGTGCCAGCAGCCCGTCCCAGGTGGCTGAAGCCTATGGCTACACCTTC CASSPSQVAEAYGYTF
NA TRBJ2-3 TRBV27 few TGTGCCAGCAGTTTTACGGGGTCCAAAAAAATGAAAACAGATACGCAGTATTTT CASSFTGSKKMKTDTQYF
TRBD1 TRBJ1-2 TRBV5-1 few TGCGCCAGCAGCACGGGACAGGCATACTATGGCTACACCTTC CASSTGQAYYGYTF
NA TRBJ2-7 TRBV4-2 NA TGTGCCAGCAGCCAAGATCGGGACTCCGATGAGACCCGGTACTTC CASSQDRDSDETRYF
NA TRBJ2-7 TRBV7-9 NA TGTGCCAGCAGCTTATCATCCGGGGTCTCCTACGAGCAGTACTTC CASSLSSGVSYEQYF
NA TRBJ1-6 TRBV27 NA TGTGCCAGCAGCGGACAGTATAATTCACCCCTCCACTTT CASSGQYNSPLHF
TRBD2 TRBJ2-1 TRBV2 NA TGTGCCAGCAGTGATCCGGTAGCGGGAGGGGAGGAGCAGTTCTTC CASSDPVAGGEEQFF
NA TRBJ1-3 TRBV12-3/TRBV12-4 few TGTGCCAGCAAGGACAGCGCCATTTGGAGCAACACCATATATTTT CASKDSAIWSNTIYF
NA TRBJ2-1 TRBV6-5 NA TGTGCCAGCAAAACGGGAGAAGCCAATGAGCAGTTCTTC CASKTGEANEQFF
NA TRBJ2-3 TRBV4-3 few TGCGCCAGCAGCCAAGGGGTCGGAGCAGATACGCAGTATTTT CASSQGVGADTQYF
NA TRBJ2-1 TRBV7-2 NA TGTGCCAGCAGCCGGGACTCTCGGGGTGATGAGCAGTTCTTC CASSRDSRGDEQFF
TRBD1 TRBJ2-7 TRBV9 NA TGTGCCAGCAGCGTCTCCGGGACAGGCTACGAGCAGTACTTC CASSVSGTGYEQYF
NA TRBJ2-3 TRBV12-3/TRBV12-4 many TGTGCCAGCAGTCCCGGGACTCTCACAGATACGCAGTATTTT CASSPGTLTDTQYF
TRBD1 TRBJ2-3 TRBV5-1 few TGCGCCAGCAGCTCGTTGACCGGGACAGGGTTCATTTCTAGCACAGATACGCAGTATTTT CASSSLTGTGFISSTDTQYF
TRBD2 TRBJ2-1 TRBV20-1 NA TGCAGTGCTAGTAGGGGACTAGCCCCCCTCAATGAGCAGTTCTTC CSASRGLAPLNEQFF